This T cell receptor (beta chain) was retrieved from a study of PD-L1 blockade in urothelial cancer. Time point specified: peripheral blood 6 weeks after treatment start. Locally advanced or metastatic urothelial carcinoma was present in patients. The length of the CDR3 is 13 residues. Germline-derived CDR1 and CDR2 are MNHNS and SASEGT. V shed 9 bases and J 6 bases; nucleotides not matched to a gene: 4. This clone occurred once. Repertoires were generated with immunoSEQ multiplex PCR, while TCRdb's copy carries only in-frame clones and drops some. The sample shows about 120,000 clones, around 88% of them seen only once.

The gene calls are TRBV6-1 and TRBJ1-6; 8 bases agree with TRBD1. This sample comprised PBMCs, obtained around atezolizumab (anti-PD-L1) treatment. This TCR came from a man in his forties or fifties with urothelial cancer. The CDR3 is CARGQGGNSPLHF. In DNA form, the CDR3 reads TGTGCCAGAGGACAGGGAGGTAATTCACCCCTCCACTTT.